This TCR beta chain was profiled in a study of T cells in Graves' hyperthyroidism and ophthalmopathy. From RNA transcripts, TCR beta CDR3 regions were amplified. The TCR CDR3 was amplified in a first-round RT-PCR using the HTBI primer set. TCRdb recomputed calls from the multiplex PCR reads with MiXCR, one row per CDR3 protein. Of around 580,000 distinct CDR3 sequences listed, about 45% were seen once; the top ten hold approximately 8.4%. This CDR3 region has 14 residues. V lost 4 bases, J lost 4 bases, and 8 bases stayed unmatched. Germline V gene sequence: CDR1 DFQATT, CDR2 SNEGSKA (reference sequence).

The sample taken for sequencing was peripheral blood or thyroid tissue (not recorded which). The chain recombines TRBV20-1 with TRBJ1-1, with TRBD1 matching 8 bases. The sequence derives from a woman in her late teens or twenties with Graves' hyperthyroidism. CDR3 residues: CSAKDGTGGTEAFF. CDR3 coding DNA: TGCAGTGCTAAAGATGGCACAGGGGGCACTGAAGCTTTCTTT.